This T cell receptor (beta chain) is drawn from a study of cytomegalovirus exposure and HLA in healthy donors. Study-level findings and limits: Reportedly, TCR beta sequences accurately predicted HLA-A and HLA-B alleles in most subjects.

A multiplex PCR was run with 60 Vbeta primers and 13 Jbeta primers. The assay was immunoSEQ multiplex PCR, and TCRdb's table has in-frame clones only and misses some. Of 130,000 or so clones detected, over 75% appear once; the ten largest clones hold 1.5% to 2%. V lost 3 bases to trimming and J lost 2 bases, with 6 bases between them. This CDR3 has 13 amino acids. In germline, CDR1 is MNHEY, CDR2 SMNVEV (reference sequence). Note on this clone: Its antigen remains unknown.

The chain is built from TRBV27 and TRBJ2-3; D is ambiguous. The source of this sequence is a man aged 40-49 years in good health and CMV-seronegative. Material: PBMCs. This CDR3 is CASSFLTTDTQYF. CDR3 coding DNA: TGTGCCAGCAGTTTCCTAACCACAGATACGCAGTATTTT.